Each of the 32 T cell receptor beta chains below was sequenced from the same sample in a study of breast tumors, draining lymph nodes, adjacent tissues. Samples came from axillary lymph nodes draining the breast cancer. TCRdb used MiXCR to reprocess the multiplex PCR reads, holding one entry per CDR3 protein. This table has about 200,000 distinct CDR3 sequences, around 33% appearing once. Sequencing was carried out using axillary lymph node tissue. The receptors shown here come from a female donor with breast cancer. Some clones in this sample may be carry-over from other donors' samples.

At least ten counts were recorded for this clonotype. This chain uses TRBV5-1 with TRBJ1-2, with D perhaps TRBD1 (6 bases). The CDR3 has 13 amino acids. Trimming left V 4 bases short and J 6 bases short, with 13 bases between. Germline assignment: CDR1 SGHRS and CDR2 YFSETQ. In DNA form, the CDR3 reads TGCGCCAGCAGCCTCCTTACAGGGAATGGCTACACCTTC. This encodes CASSLLTGNGYTF.

As for this clonotype: One base away lies a much larger clone, so this may be a sequencing read error. V is TRBV7-8 and J is TRBJ2-7, with D possibly being TRBD2 (6 bases). The CDR3 runs 15 residues. V was shortened by 8 bases and J by 5 bases, with 22 bases between the two germline ends. The germline V gene has CDR1 SGHVS and CDR2 FQNEAQ. DNA for the CDR3: TGTGCCAGCGGCCTCGGACTACACCCGGATAACGAGCAGTACTTC. Translated: CASGLGLHPDNEQYF. Complete variable domain (other parts from reference TRBV7-8 and TRBJ2-7): GAGVSQSPRYKVAKRGQDVALRCDPISGHVSLFWYQQALGQGPEFLTYFQNEAQLDKSGLPSDRFFAERPEGSVSTLKIQRTQQEDSAVYLCASGLGLHPDNEQYFGPGTRLTVT.

This clonotype showed up many times. V is TRBV20-1 and J is TRBJ2-7; 7 positions agree with TRBD1. V gave up 6 bases and J gave up 6 bases; unmatched junction bases: 8. Germline lookup yields CDR1 DFQATT and CDR2 SNEGSKA (reference sequence). This CDR3 region has 12 residues. The DNA for the CDR3 is TGCAGTGCCACCGACAGGGTGAGCGAGCAGTACTTC. This sequence encodes CSATDRVSEQYF.

At least ten counts were recorded for this clonotype. The V and J genes are TRBV7-8 and TRBJ1-5; 7 nucleotides agree with TRBD1. V was clipped by 1 base and J by 5 bases; unmatched bases: 8. The CDR3 is 16 residues long. Germline loops: CDR1 SGHVS, CDR2 FQNEAQ. CDR3 DNA sequence: TGTGCCAGCAGCTTAGGGGTCAGGGGGTCGGATCAGCCCCAGCATTTT. Translating gives CASSLGVRGSDQPQHF.

This clonotype was observed once. The CDR3 DNA is TGCAGCGTTGTTTACTACTTAGGGGATAGTGGTGAGCAGTTCTTC. Amino acid sequence: CSVVYYLGDSGEQFF. This chain joins TRBV29-1 and TRBJ2-1, with D maybe TRBD1 (5 bases). From germline, CDR1 is SQVTM and CDR2 ANQGSEA. Trimming took 4 bases from V and 9 from J, leaving 22 bases between them. The CDR3 is 15 residues long.

This clonotype is a singleton in its sample. Given a much more abundant clone one base away, this may be a read error. The final CDR3 position lacks the conserved phenylalanine or tryptophan, pointing to a likely read error. The chain carries TRBV9 and TRBJ2-1, with TRBD2 matching 7 bases. The CDR3 has 13 residues. Germline V gene lookup returns CDR1 SGDLS and CDR2 YYNGEE. The V segment lost 4 bases and the J segment 10 bases; nucleotides outside the gene matches: 8. The CDR3 DNA sequence: TGTGCCAGCAGCAGTAGGACTAGTATCGAGCAGTTCTCC. Translated: CASSSRTSIEQFS.

This clonotype has at least ten counts. This chain links TRBV3-1 with TRBJ1-2; D not certain. This CDR3 has 14 residues. The V gene lost 4 bases and the J gene lost 5 bases, with 14 bases spanning the gap. Germline lookup yields CDR1 LGHDT and CDR2 YNNKEL (reference sequence). The CDR3 nucleotides are TGTGCCAGCAGCCCGCAAGACATGAATTATGGCTACACCTTC. It codes for CASSPQDMNYGYTF. Combining the CDR3 with reference TRBV3-1 and TRBJ1-2 gives the whole variable domain DTAVSQTPKYLVTQMGNDKSIKCEQNLGHDTMYWYKQDSKKFLKIMFSYNNKELIINETVPNRFSPKSPDKAHLNLHINSLELGDSAVYFCASSPQDMNYGYTFGSGTRLTVV.

This clonotype was found many times. The chain has TRBV5-1 and TRBJ1-2; D call uncertain. The germline V and J ends were trimmed by 4 bases and 0 bases, with 16 bases remaining between them. The CDR3 consists of 16 residues. From germline, CDR1 is SGHRS and CDR2 YFSETQ. CDR3 protein: CASSLGEAIANYGYTF. Here the CDR3 DNA reads TGCGCCAGCAGCCTTGGAGAAGCGATAGCTAACTATGGCTACACCTTC.

This clonotype was seen a few times. A much more abundant neighbour one base away suggests this may be a read error. The rearrangement joins TRBV5-1 to TRBJ1-4; 10 bases align to TRBD1. Per the germline V gene, CDR1 is SGHRS and CDR2 is YFSETQ. V lost 7 bases to trimming and J lost 8 bases; unmatched junction nucleotides: 8. This CDR3 spans 14 amino acids. CDR3 protein: CASGAGQGEEKLFF. In nucleotides, the CDR3 is TGCGCCAGCGGCGCTGGACAGGGGGAAGAAAAACTGTTTTTT. Complete variable domain (other parts from reference TRBV5-1 and TRBJ1-4): KAGVTQTPRYLIKTRGQQVTLSCSPISGHRSVSWYQQTPGQGLQFLFEYFSETQRNKGNFPGRFSGRQFSNSRSEMNVSTLELGDSALYLCASGAGQGEEKLFFGSGTQLSVL.

This clonotype was counted a single time. The CDR3 loop reads CASSSGTDPYNEQYF. CDR3 nucleotide sequence: TGTGCCAGCAGCTCCGGGACAGACCCCTACAATGAGCAGTATTTT. V gene TRBV7-2 combines with J gene TRBJ2-3, with 7 bases matching TRBD1. Germline CDR1 is SGHTA and CDR2 is FQGNSA. V lost 4 bases and J lost 11; bases outside the gene matches: 15. The CDR3 sequence is 15 residues long.

This clonotype was recorded many times. The chain recombines TRBV20-1 with TRBJ2-2; unclear D gene. Germline V CDR1 and CDR2: DFQATT, SNEGSKA (reference sequence). This CDR3 is 13 amino acids long. V dropped 3 bases and J dropped 1 base, with 6 bases sitting between them. The CDR3 sequence: CSARQVNTGELFF. Here the CDR3 DNA reads TGCAGTGCTAGGCAGGTGAACACCGGGGAGCTGTTTTTT.

The chain joins TRBV20-1 to TRBJ2-3; 12 nucleotides align to TRBD2. V lost 6 bases to trimming and J lost 11 bases; unmatched junction nucleotides: 18. Germline V gene lookup returns CDR1 DFQATT and CDR2 SNEGSKA (reference sequence). The CDR3 extends over 16 amino acids. The CDR3 spells CSAAAASGRVGNEQYF. In nucleotides, the CDR3 is TGCAGTGCCGCGGCGGCTAGCGGGAGGGTCGGGAATGAGCAGTATTTT.

This chain uses TRBV6-4 with TRBJ1-5, with TRBD1 identical over 7 bases. CDR1 and CDR2 (germline): MRHNA, SNTAGT. CDR3 size: 13 residues. The junction had 9 bases not matched to a gene; V was cut back by 5 bases and J by 11 bases. The CDR3 DNA reads as TGTGCCAGCAGTCCGCAGGGGGGGCAGTCCCAGCATTTT. Translation: CASSPQGGQSQHF.

This clonotype came up many times. The CDR3 reads CASRSTGASKSYEQYF. CDR3 nucleotide sequence: TGTGCCAGCAGGTCTACAGGGGCTTCGAAATCCTACGAGCAGTACTTC. The chain combines TRBV14 with TRBJ2-7, with 7 bases identical to TRBD1. The CDR3 loop spans 16 amino acids. Losses at the gene ends were 6 bases for V and 1 base for J; bases not matched to a gene: 12. Looked up from germline, CDR1 is SGHDN and CDR2 is FVKESK.

In this sample, this clonotype turned up a few times. The chain employs TRBV6-5 and TRBJ1-3; D may be TRBD1 (6 bases). The CDR3 sequence is 16 residues long. V was shortened by 7 bases and J by 1 base, with 17 bases between the two germline ends. Germline assignment: CDR1 MNHEY and CDR2 SVGAGI. CDR3 DNA sequence: TGTGCCAGCAAACGGGGGCAAAGCTTGTCTGGAAACACCATATATTTT. The encoded protein is CASKRGQSLSGNTIYF.

This clonotype occurred many times. This rearrangement joins TRBV6-2 or TRBV6-3 to TRBJ2-5, with D possibly being TRBD2 (5 bases). Germline loops: CDR1 MNHEY, CDR2 SVGEGT. V was cut by 10 bases and J by 7 bases, with 22 bases left in between. The CDR3 length is 14 residues. As DNA, the CDR3 is TGTGCCACCCTCCCCAGCGGTTGGGCTACGACCCAGTACTTC. Translation: CATLPSGWATTQYF.

This clonotype was detected ten times or more. This chain joins TRBV24-1 and TRBJ2-3; TRBD2 matches at 10 bases. CDR3 length equals 18 residues. The ends lost 3 bases at V and 2 bases at J; junction bases unmatched: 10. Germline V gene sequence: CDR1 KGHDR, CDR2 SFDVKD. The CDR3 sequence: CATSDPGSLAGVTDTQYF. In DNA, the CDR3 is TGTGCCACCAGTGATCCGGGGTCCCTAGCGGGAGTCACAGATACGCAGTATTTT.

Ten or more counts support this clonotype. The rearrangement joins TRBV19 to TRBJ2-1; no reliable D call. CDR1 LNHDA and CDR2 SQIVND come from the germline V gene (reference sequence). Between the trimmed V and J ends, which lost 4 bases and 0 bases, there was a span of 13 bases. This CDR3 has 16 residues. The DNA for the CDR3 is TGTGCCAGTAGTACTTCGACTTTCAGCTCCTACAATGAGCAGTTCTTC. This translates into CASSTSTFSSYNEQFF.

The genes are TRBV5-4 and TRBJ1-4; D is perhaps TRBD1 (6 bases). Germline-derived CDR1 and CDR2 are SGHNT and YYREEE (reference sequence). Trimming left V 3 bases short and J 7 bases short, with 10 bases between. The CDR3 contains 13 residues. The CDR3 sequence: CASSSLGGEKLFF. The CDR3 DNA reads TGTGCCAGCAGCTCGCTAGGGGGTGAAAAACTGTTTTTT.

This clonotype was seen many times. V is TRBV6-5 and J is TRBJ2-4, with D tentatively TRBD1 (6 bases). V shed 7 bases and J shed 5 bases, with 21 bases lying between them. Germline V gene lookup returns CDR1 MNHEY and CDR2 SVGAGI. This CDR3 spans 16 amino acids. The CDR3 region is CASTPLQGPNENIQYF. The CDR3 bases are TGTGCCAGCACCCCCCTTCAGGGGCCCAACGAAAACATTCAGTACTTC.

This clonotype was observed many times. The rearrangement uses TRBV2 and TRBJ2-5; the D gene could be TRBD1 or TRBD2 (5 bases each). CDR3 length equals 13 residues. Germline assignment: CDR1 SNHLY and CDR2 FYNNEI. Trimming took 5 bases from V and 5 from J, leaving 12 bases between them. CDR3 loop: CASSRDEAETQYF. DNA of the CDR3: TGTGCCAGCAGTAGGGACGAGGCGGAGACCCAGTACTTC. The full variable domain, completed using reference TRBV2 and TRBJ2-5, is EPEVTQTPSHQVTQMGQEVILRCVPISNHLYFYWYRQILGQKVEFLVSFYNNEISEKSEIFDDQFSVERPDGSNFTLKIRSTKLEDSAMYFCASSRDEAETQYFGPGTRLLVL.

This clonotype was observed many times. The chain recombines TRBV5-8 with TRBJ1-5; the D is unclear. Trimming left V 4 bases short and J 5 bases short, with 7 bases between. Germline V gene data show CDR1 as SGHTS and CDR2 as YDEGEE. This CDR3 has 12 amino acids. The CDR3 coding sequence is TGTGCCAGCAGCCCCCGCGATCAGCCCCAGCATTTT. Amino acids: CASSPRDQPQHF.

This clonotype was recorded a few times. Possible read error: a much larger clone is one base away. This sequence joins TRBV5-1 and TRBJ1-5, with TRBD1 as a possible D gene (6 bases). Germline V CDR1 and CDR2: SGHRS, YFSETQ. CDR3 length: 14 residues. This CDR3 reads CASSLEAGDHPQHF. The DNA for the CDR3 is TGCGCCAGCAGCTTGGAGGCAGGGGATCACCCCCAGCATTTT.

This clonotype was detected only once. One base away lies a much larger clone, so this may be a sequencing read error. The chain links TRBV6-1 to TRBJ1-2; possibly TRBD1 for D (6 bases). The germline V gene has CDR1 MNHNS and CDR2 SASEGT. This CDR3 spans 15 amino acids. The chain's CDR3 is CASQKYGGQSYGYAF. In nucleotides, the CDR3 is TGTGCCAGCCAGAAGTACGGAGGACAGTCCTATGGCTACGCCTTC.

This clonotype was detected many times. The rearrangement joins TRBV5-1 to TRBJ2-1; 8 bases line up with TRBD2. The germline gives CDR1 SGHRS, CDR2 YFSETQ. Losses at the gene ends were 1 base for V and 3 bases for J; bases not matched to a gene: 6. The length of the CDR3 is 16 residues. The DNA for the CDR3 is TGCGCCAGCAGCTTGCCCAGCGGGAGTAGCTACAATGAGCAGTTCTTC. Translating it yields CASSLPSGSSYNEQFF.

Many counts were recorded for this clonotype. This rearrangement joins TRBV14 to TRBJ2-7, with TRBD1 as a possible D gene (7 bases). The germline CDR1 and CDR2 sequences are SGHDN and FVKESK. The CDR3 consists of 16 residues. With 1 base removed from V and 0 bases from J, the gap between germline ends came to 13 bases. The CDR3 DNA follows: TGTGCCAGCAGCCAAGTGGGGGGACAGTTCTCCTACGAGCAGTACTTC. This gives the protein CASSQVGGQFSYEQYF.

This clonotype has ten or more counts. The DNA for the CDR3 is TGTGCCAGCAGCTCCTTAGCGGGGGGGCCTTATAATGAGCAGTTCTTC. This encodes CASSSLAGGPYNEQFF. V is TRBV7-9 and J is TRBJ2-1, with 11 bases fitting TRBD2. The germline V gene encodes CDR1 SEHNR and CDR2 FQNEAQ (reference sequence). The CDR3 runs to 16 residues. V lost 4 bases and J lost 7; bases outside the gene matches: 9.

This clonotype has at least ten counts. The chain employs TRBV5-4 and TRBJ1-4, with 10 nucleotides matching TRBD1. CDR1 and CDR2 (germline): SGHNT, YYREEE (reference sequence). This CDR3 comprises 14 residues. Trimming at V came to 3 bases and at J to 6 bases, leaving 2 bases not matched to a gene. This chain's CDR3 is CASSSGTGDEKLFF. The CDR3 DNA follows: TGTGCCAGCAGCTCCGGGACAGGGGATGAAAAACTGTTTTTT.

This clonotype was counted many times. This sequence joins TRBV5-1 and TRBJ2-2, with TRBD1 matching over 7 bases. Trimming cost V 4 bases and J 0 bases; bases outside gene matches: 6. CDR3 length: 16 residues. Germline V gene lookup returns CDR1 SGHRS and CDR2 YFSETQ. In nucleotides, the CDR3 is TGCGCCAGCAGCCTGCCCGGGACAGCGAACACCGGGGAGCTGTTTTTT. Its translation: CASSLPGTANTGELFF. The whole variable domain, remainder taken from reference TRBV5-1 and TRBJ2-2, is KAGVTQTPRYLIKTRGQQVTLSCSPISGHRSVSWYQQTPGQGLQFLFEYFSETQRNKGNFPGRFSGRQFSNSRSEMNVSTLELGDSALYLCASSLPGTANTGELFFGEGSRLTVL.

This clonotype has ten or more counts. This chain joins TRBV2 and TRBJ2-7, with D perhaps matching TRBD1 (5 bases). V was pared by 8 bases and J by 0 bases, with 14 bases between. Germline lookup yields CDR1 SNHLY and CDR2 FYNNEI. The CDR3 totals 14 residues. The CDR3 protein is CASRSQGSSYEQYF. CDR3 bases: TGTGCCAGCCGAAGCCAGGGTAGCTCCTACGAGCAGTACTTC.

This clonotype was detected only a few times. The chain links TRBV7-9 to TRBJ2-1; possibly TRBD1 for D (7 bases). The V and J ends lost 1 base and 11 bases respectively, with 24 bases between them. The CDR3 is 17 amino acids. Per the germline V gene, CDR1 is SEHNR and CDR2 is FQNEAQ (reference sequence). The CDR3 protein is CASSLVNWRGYRGQQFF. The DNA of the CDR3 is TGTGCCAGCAGCTTAGTTAATTGGAGGGGGTACAGGGGTCAGCAGTTCTTC.

Notes on this clonotype: A much larger clone sits a single nucleotide away, making a read error possible. This chain uses TRBV30 with TRBJ1-3; D is uncertain. Germline values: CDR1 GTSNPN, CDR2 SVGIG (reference sequence). The CDR3 has 16 residues. The CDR3 DNA reads TGTGCCTGGAGCCTAAGAGGCCCTAGACTTGGAAGCACCATATATTTT. Translated, it gives CAWSLRGPRLGSTIYF.